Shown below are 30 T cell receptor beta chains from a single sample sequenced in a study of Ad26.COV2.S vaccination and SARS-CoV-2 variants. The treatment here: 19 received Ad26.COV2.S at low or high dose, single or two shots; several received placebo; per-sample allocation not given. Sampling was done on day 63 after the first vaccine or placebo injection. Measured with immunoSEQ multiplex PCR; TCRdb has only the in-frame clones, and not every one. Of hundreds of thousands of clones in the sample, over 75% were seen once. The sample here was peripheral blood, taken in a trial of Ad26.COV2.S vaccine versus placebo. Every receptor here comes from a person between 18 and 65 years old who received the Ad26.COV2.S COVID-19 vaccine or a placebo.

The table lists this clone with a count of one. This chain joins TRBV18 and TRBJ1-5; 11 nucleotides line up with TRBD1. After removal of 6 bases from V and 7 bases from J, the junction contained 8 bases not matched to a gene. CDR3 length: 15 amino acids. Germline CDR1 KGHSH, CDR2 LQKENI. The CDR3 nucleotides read TGTGCCAGCTCCGCCCAGGGGACAGGGGGACAGCCCCAGCATTTT. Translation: CASSAQGTGGQPQHF.

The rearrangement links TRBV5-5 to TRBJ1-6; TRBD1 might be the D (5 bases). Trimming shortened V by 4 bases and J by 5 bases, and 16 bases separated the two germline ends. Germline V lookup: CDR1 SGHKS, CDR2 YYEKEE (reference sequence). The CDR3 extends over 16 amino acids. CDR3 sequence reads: CASSLVGGSDNSPLHF. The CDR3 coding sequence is TGTGCCAGCAGCCTGGTGGGGGGTTCGGATAATTCACCCCTCCACTTT.

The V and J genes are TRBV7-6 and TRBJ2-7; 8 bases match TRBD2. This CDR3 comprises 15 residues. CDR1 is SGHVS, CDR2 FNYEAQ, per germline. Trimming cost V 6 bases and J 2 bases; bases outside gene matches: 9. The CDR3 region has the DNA TGTGCCAGCAGTCCCGGGGGGGGACGGGCCTACGAGCAGTACTTC. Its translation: CASSPGGGRAYEQYF.

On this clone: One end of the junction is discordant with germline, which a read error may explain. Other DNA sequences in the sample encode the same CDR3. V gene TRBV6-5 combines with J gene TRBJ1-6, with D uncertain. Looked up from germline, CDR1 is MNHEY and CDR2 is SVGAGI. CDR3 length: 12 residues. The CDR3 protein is CASSYYNSPLHF. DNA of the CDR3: TGTGCCAGCAGCTACTATAATTCACCCCTCCACTTT.

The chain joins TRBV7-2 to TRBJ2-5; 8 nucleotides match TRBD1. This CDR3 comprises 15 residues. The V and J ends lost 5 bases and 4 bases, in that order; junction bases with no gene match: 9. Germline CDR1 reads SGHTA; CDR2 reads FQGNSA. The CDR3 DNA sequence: TGTGCCAGCAGCCCGGACAGGGTAAAGGGAGAGACCCAGTACTTC. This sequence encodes CASSPDRVKGETQYF.

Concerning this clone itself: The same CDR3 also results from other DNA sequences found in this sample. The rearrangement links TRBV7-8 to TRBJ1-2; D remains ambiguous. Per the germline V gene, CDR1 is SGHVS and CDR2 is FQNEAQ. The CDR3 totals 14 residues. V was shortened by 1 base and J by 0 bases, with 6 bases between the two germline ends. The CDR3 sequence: CASSLDGTNYGYTF. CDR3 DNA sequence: TGTGCCAGCAGCTTAGACGGTACTAACTATGGCTACACCTTC.

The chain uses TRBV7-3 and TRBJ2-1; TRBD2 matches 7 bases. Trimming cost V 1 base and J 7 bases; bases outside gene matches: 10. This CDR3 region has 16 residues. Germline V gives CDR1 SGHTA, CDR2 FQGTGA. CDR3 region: CASSLRLAGEGNEQFF. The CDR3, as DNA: TGTGCCAGCAGCTTAAGGTTAGCGGGTGAGGGGAATGAGCAGTTCTTC.

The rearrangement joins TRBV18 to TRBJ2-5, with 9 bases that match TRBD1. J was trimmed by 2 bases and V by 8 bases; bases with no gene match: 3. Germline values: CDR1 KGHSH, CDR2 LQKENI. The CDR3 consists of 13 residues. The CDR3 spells CASTDRGQETQYF. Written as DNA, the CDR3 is TGTGCCAGCACCGACAGGGGGCAAGAGACCCAGTACTTC.

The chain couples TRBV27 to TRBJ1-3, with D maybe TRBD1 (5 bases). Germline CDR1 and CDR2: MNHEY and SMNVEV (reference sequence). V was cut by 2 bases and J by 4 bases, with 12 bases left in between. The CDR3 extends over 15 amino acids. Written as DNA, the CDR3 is TGTGCCAGCAGTTTAATCGGGGGATTCGGAAACACCATATATTTT. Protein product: CASSLIGGFGNTIYF.

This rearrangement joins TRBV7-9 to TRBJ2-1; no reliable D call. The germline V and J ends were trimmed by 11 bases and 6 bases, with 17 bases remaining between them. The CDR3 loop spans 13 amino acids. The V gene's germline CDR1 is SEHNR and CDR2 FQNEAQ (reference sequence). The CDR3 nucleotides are TGTGCCCTAAGCGAGGATTTGGGCAATGAGCAGTTCTTC. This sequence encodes CALSEDLGNEQFF.

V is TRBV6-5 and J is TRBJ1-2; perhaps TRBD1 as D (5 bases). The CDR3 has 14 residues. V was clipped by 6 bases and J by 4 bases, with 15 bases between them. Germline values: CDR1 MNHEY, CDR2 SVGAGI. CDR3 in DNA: TGTGCCAGCAGCCGGGACCCTCGGGTCTATGGCTACACCTTC. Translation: CASSRDPRVYGYTF.

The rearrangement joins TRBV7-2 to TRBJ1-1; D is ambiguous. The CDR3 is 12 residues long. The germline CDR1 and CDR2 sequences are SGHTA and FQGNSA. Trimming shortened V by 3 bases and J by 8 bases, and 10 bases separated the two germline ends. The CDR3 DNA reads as TGTGCCAGCAGCTTCCAACCCGTAGAAGCTTTCTTT. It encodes CASSFQPVEAFF.

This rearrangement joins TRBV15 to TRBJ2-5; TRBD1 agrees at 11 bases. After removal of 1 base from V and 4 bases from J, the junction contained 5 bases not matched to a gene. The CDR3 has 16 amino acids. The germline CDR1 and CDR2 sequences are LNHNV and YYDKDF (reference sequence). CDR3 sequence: CATSRVPGQGVETQYF. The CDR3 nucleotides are TGTGCCACCAGCAGAGTCCCGGGACAGGGGGTAGAGACCCAGTACTTC.

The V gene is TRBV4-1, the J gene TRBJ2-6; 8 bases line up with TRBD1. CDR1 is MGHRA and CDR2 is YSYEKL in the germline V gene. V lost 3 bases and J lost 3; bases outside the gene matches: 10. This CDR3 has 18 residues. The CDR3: CASSQQQGGLGGANVLTF. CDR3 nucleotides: TGCGCCAGCAGCCAGCAACAGGGGGGCTTAGGTGGGGCCAACGTCCTGACTTTC.

The CDR3 DNA sequence: TGTGCCAGCAGCTTTAGGGAGACTAACTATGGCTACACCTTC. Its protein product is CASSFRETNYGYTF. This chain connects TRBV7-2 to TRBJ1-2, with no clear D. With 3 bases removed from V and 0 bases from J, the gap between germline ends came to 8 bases. Germline CDR1 SGHTA, CDR2 FQGNSA. This CDR3 contains 14 residues.

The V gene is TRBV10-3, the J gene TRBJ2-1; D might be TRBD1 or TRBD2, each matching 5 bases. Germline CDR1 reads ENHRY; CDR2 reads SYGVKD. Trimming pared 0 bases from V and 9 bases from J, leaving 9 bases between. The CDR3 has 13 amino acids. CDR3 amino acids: CAISESLGVEQFF. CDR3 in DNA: TGTGCCATCAGTGAGTCTTTGGGGGTTGAGCAGTTCTTC.

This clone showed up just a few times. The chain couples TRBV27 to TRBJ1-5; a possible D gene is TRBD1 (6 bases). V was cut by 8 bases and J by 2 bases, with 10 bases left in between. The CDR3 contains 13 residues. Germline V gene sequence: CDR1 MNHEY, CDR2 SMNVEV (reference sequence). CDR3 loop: CASARGGNQPQHF. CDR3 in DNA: TGTGCCAGCGCCAGGGGTGGCAATCAGCCCCAGCATTTT.

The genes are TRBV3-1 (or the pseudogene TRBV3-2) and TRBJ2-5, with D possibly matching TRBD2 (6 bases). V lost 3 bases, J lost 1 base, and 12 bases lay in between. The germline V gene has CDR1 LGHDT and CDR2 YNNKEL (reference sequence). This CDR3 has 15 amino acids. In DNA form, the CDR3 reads TGTGCCAGCAGCCATGAAAGGGACTTCCAAGAGACCCAGTACTTC. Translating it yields CASSHERDFQETQYF.

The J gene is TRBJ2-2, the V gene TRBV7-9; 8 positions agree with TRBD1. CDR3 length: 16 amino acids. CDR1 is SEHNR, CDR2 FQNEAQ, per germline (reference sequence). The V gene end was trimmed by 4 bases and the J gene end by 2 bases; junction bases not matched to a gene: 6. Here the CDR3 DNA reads TGTGCCAGCAGCTCCAGACAGGGGTTTAACACCGGGGAGCTGTTTTTT. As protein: CASSSRQGFNTGELFF.

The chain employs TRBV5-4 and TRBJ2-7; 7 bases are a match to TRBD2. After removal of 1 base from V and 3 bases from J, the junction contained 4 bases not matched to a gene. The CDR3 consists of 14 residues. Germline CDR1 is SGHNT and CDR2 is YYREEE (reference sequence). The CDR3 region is CASSLREGIYEQYF. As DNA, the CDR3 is TGTGCCAGCAGCTTGAGGGAGGGAATCTACGAGCAGTACTTC.

The CDR3 loop is CAWIPGTTYNYGYTF. CDR3 nucleotides: TGTGCCTGGATACCCGGGACAACATACAACTATGGCTACACCTTC. The chain is built from TRBV30 and TRBJ1-2; maybe TRBD1 (6 bases). The V and J ends lost 4 bases and 2 bases respectively, with 17 bases between them. The CDR3 has 15 residues. Germline V gene data show CDR1 as GTSNPN and CDR2 as SVGIG (reference sequence).

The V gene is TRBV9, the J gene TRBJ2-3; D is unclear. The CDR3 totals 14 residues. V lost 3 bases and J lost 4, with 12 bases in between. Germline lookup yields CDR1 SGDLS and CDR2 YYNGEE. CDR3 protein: CASSASQESDTQYF. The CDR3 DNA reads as TGTGCCAGCAGCGCGAGTCAGGAGTCAGATACGCAGTATTTT. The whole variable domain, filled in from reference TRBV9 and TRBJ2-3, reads DSGVTQTPKHLITATGQRVTLRCSPRSGDLSVYWYQQSLDQGLQFLIQYYNGEERAKGNILERFSAQQFPDLHSELNLSSLELGDSALYFCASSASQESDTQYFGPGTRLTVL.

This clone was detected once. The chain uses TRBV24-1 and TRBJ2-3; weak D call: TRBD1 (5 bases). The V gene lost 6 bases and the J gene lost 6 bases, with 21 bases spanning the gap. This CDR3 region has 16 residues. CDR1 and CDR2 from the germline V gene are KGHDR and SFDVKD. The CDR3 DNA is TGTGCCACCAGTCTTTTGTTGGGGCCCTGTAGGGATACGCAGTATTTT. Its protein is CATSLLLGPCRDTQYF.

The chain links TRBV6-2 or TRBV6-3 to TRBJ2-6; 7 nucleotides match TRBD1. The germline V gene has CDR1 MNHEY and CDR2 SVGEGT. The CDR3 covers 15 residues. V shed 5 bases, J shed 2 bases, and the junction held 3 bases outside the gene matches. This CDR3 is CASSPDRAGANVLTF. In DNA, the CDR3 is TGTGCCAGCAGTCCCGACAGGGCTGGGGCCAACGTCCTGACTTTC.

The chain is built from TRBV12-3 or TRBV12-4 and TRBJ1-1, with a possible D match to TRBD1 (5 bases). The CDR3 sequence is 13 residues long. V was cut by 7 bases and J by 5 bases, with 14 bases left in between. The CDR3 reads CASTQGSGTEAFF. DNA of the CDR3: TGTGCCAGCACCCAGGGTTCAGGGACTGAAGCTTTCTTT.

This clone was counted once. CDR3 DNA sequence: TGTGCCAGCAGCTCTCACAGGGAAGGAGGCTACACCTTC. This codes for CASSSHREGGYTF. The gene calls are TRBV7-2 and TRBJ1-2, with TRBD1 as a possible D gene (6 bases). Germline CDR1 is SGHTA and CDR2 is FQGNSA. V lost 4 bases to trimming and J lost 8 bases, with 14 bases between them. This CDR3 has 13 residues. The full variable domain, with the rest looked up from reference TRBV7-2 and TRBJ1-2, is GAGVSQSPSNKVTEKGKDVELRCDPISGHTALYWYRQSLGQGLEFLIYFQGNSAPDKSGLPSDRFSAERTGGSVSTLTIQRTQQEDSAVYLCASSSHREGGYTFGSGTRLTVV.

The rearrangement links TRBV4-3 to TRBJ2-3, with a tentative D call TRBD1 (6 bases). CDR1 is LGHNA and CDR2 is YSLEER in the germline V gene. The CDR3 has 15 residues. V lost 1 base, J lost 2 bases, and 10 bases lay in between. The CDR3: CASSQVSGVTDTQYF. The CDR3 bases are TGCGCCAGCAGCCAAGTTTCAGGGGTCACAGATACGCAGTATTTT.

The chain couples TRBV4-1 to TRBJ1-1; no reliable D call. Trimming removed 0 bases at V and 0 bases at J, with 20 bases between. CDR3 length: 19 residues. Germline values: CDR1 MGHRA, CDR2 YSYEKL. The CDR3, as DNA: TGCGCCAGCAGCCAAGATCAACTCAGAAAATGGGCCATGAACACTGAAGCTTTCTTT. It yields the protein CASSQDQLRKWAMNTEAFF.

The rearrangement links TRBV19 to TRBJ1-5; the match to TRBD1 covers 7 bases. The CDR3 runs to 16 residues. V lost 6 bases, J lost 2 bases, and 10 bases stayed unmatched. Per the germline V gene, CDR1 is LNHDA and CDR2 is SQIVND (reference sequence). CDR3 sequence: CASSPSTGSRNQPQHF. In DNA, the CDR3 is TGTGCCAGTAGCCCCTCGACAGGGAGTCGCAATCAGCCCCAGCATTTT.

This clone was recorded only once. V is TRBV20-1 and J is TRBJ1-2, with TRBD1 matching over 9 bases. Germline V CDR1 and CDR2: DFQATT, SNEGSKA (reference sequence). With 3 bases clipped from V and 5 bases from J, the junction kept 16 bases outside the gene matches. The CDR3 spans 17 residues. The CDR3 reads CSASGRRRDRELYGYTF. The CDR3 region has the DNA TGCAGTGCTAGTGGCCGGCGTCGGGACAGGGAATTGTATGGCTACACCTTC.